One and the same sample provided the 18 T cell receptor beta chains below, sequenced in a study of blood T cell repertoires in COVID-19. Clones were sequenced by immunoSEQ multiplex PCR, and TCRdb holds only the in-frame ones, with some missing. The table shows more than 300,000 clones, with about 90% occurring only once. Input material: PBMCs or T cells enriched from blood (not recorded which). The source of these receptors is a man between 40 and 49 years old in a cohort exposed to, infected with or recovered from COVID-19 (not recorded which).

This clone was recorded only once. CDR3: CSANREEAFF. Written as DNA, the CDR3 is TGCAGTGCTAACAGGGAAGAAGCTTTCTTT. The chain links TRBV20-1 to TRBJ1-1; possibly TRBD1 for D (6 bases). V was cut by 4 bases and J by 8 bases, with 8 bases left in between. Germline-derived CDR1 and CDR2 are DFQATT and SNEGSKA (reference sequence). This CDR3 has 10 residues.

CDR3 nucleotide sequence: TGTGCCAGCAGCTCGCCGGGACTAGCGGTTTGGAATGAGCAGTTCTTC. It specifies CASSSPGLAVWNEQFF. The chain links TRBV5-4 to TRBJ2-1; TRBD2 matches 11 bases. The CDR3 extends over 16 amino acids. CDR1 is SGHNT, CDR2 YYREEE, per germline (reference sequence). J lost 7 bases, V lost 3 bases, and 9 bases had no gene match.

The chain uses TRBV3-1 (or the pseudogene TRBV3-2) and TRBJ1-2; TRBD1 agrees at 10 bases. Looked up from germline, CDR1 is LGHDT and CDR2 is YNNKEL (reference sequence). The CDR3 sequence is 16 residues long. V trimming: 0 bases; J trimming: 2 bases; junction bases outside the gene matches: 3. This chain's CDR3 is CASSQELGQGNYGYTF. The CDR3 region has the DNA TGTGCCAGCAGCCAAGAATTGGGACAGGGGAACTATGGCTACACCTTC.

The sample holds a few counts of this clone. V and J are TRBV7-9 and TRBJ1-2, with 7 nucleotides matching TRBD1. Trimming took 1 base from V and 8 from J; bases not matched to a gene: 4. The germline V gene encodes CDR1 SEHNR and CDR2 FQNEAQ (reference sequence). This CDR3 is built from 13 residues. CDR3 in DNA: TGTGCCAGCAGCTTAGGGGACAGCGGAGGCTACACCTTC. Amino acid sequence: CASSLGDSGGYTF.

In this sample, this clone turned up a few times. The V call is TRBV28, the J call TRBJ1-2, with 10 bases lining up with TRBD1. Germline V gives CDR1 MDHEN, CDR2 SYDVKM. Trimming cost V 5 bases and J 5 bases; bases outside gene matches: 8. CDR3 size: 15 residues. The CDR3, as DNA: TGTGCCAGCAGTCCGACAGGGGGCTCTAGGTATGGCTACACCTTC. Translation gives CASSPTGGSRYGYTF.

The chain carries TRBV7-6 and TRBJ2-1; 10 nucleotides align to TRBD2. Germline V gene lookup returns CDR1 SGHVS and CDR2 FNYEAQ. V shed 4 bases and J 7 bases; nucleotides not matched to a gene: 10. The CDR3 extends over 16 amino acids. The CDR3 protein is CASSSKAGGQSNEQFF. The CDR3 nucleotides are TGTGCCAGCAGCTCCAAAGCGGGAGGGCAGAGTAATGAGCAGTTCTTC.

J is TRBJ2-5 and V is TRBV2; the match to TRBD2 covers 12 bases. Germline CDR1 and CDR2: SNHLY and FYNNEI. This CDR3 contains 15 residues. V was pared by 7 bases and J by 5 bases, with 8 bases of the junction left unmatched. The CDR3 nucleotides are TGTGCCAGCACCCTGACTAGCGGGAGTGGGGAGACCCAGTACTTC. Residues: CASTLTSGSGETQYF.

The chain uses TRBV20-1 and TRBJ2-5; D remains unclear. Trimming left V 5 bases short and J 2 bases short, with 6 bases between. The germline V gene has CDR1 DFQATT and CDR2 SNEGSKA (reference sequence). This CDR3 has 11 residues. The CDR3 region is CSAPRQETQYF. Here the CDR3 DNA reads TGCAGTGCTCCCAGACAAGAGACCCAGTACTTC.

This clone was recorded only once. J is TRBJ1-2 and V is TRBV28, with TRBD1 identical over 7 bases. In germline, CDR1 is MDHEN, CDR2 SYDVKM. The length of the CDR3 is 16 residues. J gave up 4 bases and V 2 bases, and 10 bases lay outside the gene matches. The CDR3 sequence: CASSLRDREASYGYTF. As DNA, the CDR3 is TGTGCCAGCAGTTTAAGAGACAGGGAGGCTTCCTATGGCTACACCTTC.

The chain recombines TRBV4-1 with TRBJ1-5, with TRBD1 identical over 10 bases. The CDR3 sequence is 20 residues long. J lost 6 bases, V lost 0 bases, and 17 bases had no gene match. The germline gives CDR1 MGHRA, CDR2 YSYEKL. This CDR3 is CASSQDGTGVFSVLGQPQHF. As DNA, the CDR3 is TGCGCCAGCAGCCAAGATGGGACAGGGGTGTTTAGTGTTTTGGGTCAGCCCCAGCATTTT.

A single count supports this clone. The J gene is TRBJ2-1, the V gene TRBV7-3, with TRBD2 matching over 7 bases. Per germline, CDR1 SGHTA and CDR2 FQGTGA. V dropped 5 bases and J dropped 7; count of bases not matched to a gene: 8. The CDR3 has 14 residues. The CDR3 is CASSASGNKNEQFF. The DNA for the CDR3 is TGTGCCAGCAGCGCCAGCGGGAACAAGAATGAGCAGTTCTTC.

The rearrangement joins TRBV6-1 to TRBJ1-1, with TRBD1 as a possible D gene (5 bases). Germline assignment: CDR1 MNHNS and CDR2 SASEGT. The germline V and J ends were trimmed by 2 bases and 4 bases, with 11 bases remaining between them. The CDR3 loop spans 14 amino acids. The CDR3 DNA reads as TGTGCCAGCAGTGAATCGGGGGAAAGCACTGAAGCTTTCTTT. Its protein is CASSESGESTEAFF.

The genes are TRBV7-8 and TRBJ2-7; D may be TRBD1 (5 bases). V lost 1 base and J 4 bases, leaving 11 bases between the germline ends. CDR3 length: 14 amino acids. CDR1 is SGHVS, CDR2 FQNEAQ, per germline. The CDR3 loop reads CASSLEAGMYEQYF. In nucleotides, the CDR3 is TGTGCCAGCAGCTTAGAAGCAGGGATGTACGAGCAGTACTTC.

This chain links TRBV7-9 with TRBJ1-2; D gene unclear. The CDR3 consists of 14 residues. Germline V CDR1 and CDR2: SEHNR, FQNEAQ (reference sequence). V dropped 4 bases and J dropped 4 bases, with 13 bases sitting between them. The CDR3 region is CASSSQQRTYGYTF. DNA of the CDR3: TGTGCCAGCAGCTCCCAGCAGCGGACCTATGGCTACACCTTC.

CDR3 residues: CASSQEPYSGGSETQYF. The CDR3 DNA is TGCGCCAGCAGCCAAGAACCTTACTCGGGAGGGAGTGAGACCCAGTACTTC. V and J are TRBV4-1 and TRBJ2-5, with 8 bases aligning to TRBD2. This CDR3 has 17 amino acids. Germline V gene lookup returns CDR1 MGHRA and CDR2 YSYEKL. Trimming took 0 bases from V and 5 from J; bases not matched to a gene: 11.

The chain combines TRBV4-2 with TRBJ1-4, with 9 bases that match TRBD1. The CDR3 runs 15 residues. V dropped 1 base and J dropped 8; count of bases not matched to a gene: 5. Germline CDR1 reads LGHNA; CDR2 reads YNFKEQ. The CDR3 nucleotides are TGTGCCAGCAGCCAAGCCGGGACAGGGAACGAAAAACTGTTTTTT. It yields the protein CASSQAGTGNEKLFF.

The V call is TRBV3-1 (or the pseudogene TRBV3-2), the J call TRBJ2-1, with TRBD1 matching over 7 bases. Germline values: CDR1 LGHDT, CDR2 YNNKEL (reference sequence). The CDR3 extends over 17 amino acids. After removal of 1 base from V and 5 bases from J, the junction contained 11 bases not matched to a gene. Here the CDR3 DNA reads TGTGCCAGCAGCCAAGCCAGGGGGTTCCATTCCGACAATGAGCAGTTCTTC. It is translated as CASSQARGFHSDNEQFF.

This chain's CDR3 is CASSLTGQGRAEQFF. The CDR3 nucleotides are TGTGCCAGCAGTCTCACGGGACAGGGCAGGGCTGAGCAGTTCTTC. The genes are TRBV6-5 and TRBJ2-1, with 9 bases lining up with TRBD1. V shed 5 bases and J 9 bases; nucleotides not matched to a gene: 11. From germline, CDR1 is MNHEY and CDR2 SVGAGI. The CDR3 has 15 amino acids.